This T cell receptor (beta chain) was captured by sequencing in a study of early T cells in non-severe SARS-CoV-2 infection. On the study more broadly: Chains stayed unpaired after sequencing of bulk RNA from unsorted whole blood.

Study-level points and caveats: There was a bias toward anti-spike CD8 responses in VDJdb matching, which missed private and CD4 specificities.

Researchers attached unique molecular identifiers to individual cDNA molecules. One entry per CDR3 protein, called by TCRdb with MiXCR from the 5' RACE reads. Of tens of thousands of distinct CDR3 sequences listed, around 4.5% were seen once; the top ten hold approximately 10%. This clonotype came up many times. What it recognizes is unknown. Germline V lookup: CDR1 KGHDR, CDR2 SFDVKD. V was pared by 3 bases and J by 5 bases, with 4 bases between. The CDR3 runs 12 residues. The sequence came from an adult who was a healthcare worker with PCR-confirmed SARS-CoV-2 infection or an uninfected control (not recorded which). The specimen was whole blood. The chain links TRBV24-1 to TRBJ1-5, with D unclear. CDR3 sequence: CATSDPDQPQHF. The DNA for the CDR3 is TGTGCCACCAGTGATCCGGATCAGCCCCAGCATTTT.